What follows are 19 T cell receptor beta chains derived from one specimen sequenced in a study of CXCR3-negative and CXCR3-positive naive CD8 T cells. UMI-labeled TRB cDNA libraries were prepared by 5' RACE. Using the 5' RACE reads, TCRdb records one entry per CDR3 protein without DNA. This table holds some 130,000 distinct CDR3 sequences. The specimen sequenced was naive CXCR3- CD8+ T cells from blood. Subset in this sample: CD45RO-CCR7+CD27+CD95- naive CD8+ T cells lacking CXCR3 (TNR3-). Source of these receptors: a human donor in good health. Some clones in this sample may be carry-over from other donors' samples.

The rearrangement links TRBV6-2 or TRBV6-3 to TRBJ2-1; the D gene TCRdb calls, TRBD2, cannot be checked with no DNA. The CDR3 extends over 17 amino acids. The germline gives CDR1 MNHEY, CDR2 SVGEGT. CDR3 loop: CASSYGVGTGGSGEQFF.

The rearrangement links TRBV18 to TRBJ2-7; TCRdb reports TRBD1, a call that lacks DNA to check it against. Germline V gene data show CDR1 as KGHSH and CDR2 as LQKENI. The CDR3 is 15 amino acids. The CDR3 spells CASSPPGQGDYEQYF.

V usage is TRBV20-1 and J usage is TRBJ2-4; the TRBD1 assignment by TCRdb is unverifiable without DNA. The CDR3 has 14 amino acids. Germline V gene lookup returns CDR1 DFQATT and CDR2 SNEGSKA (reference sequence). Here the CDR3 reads CSARTMAELNIQYF.

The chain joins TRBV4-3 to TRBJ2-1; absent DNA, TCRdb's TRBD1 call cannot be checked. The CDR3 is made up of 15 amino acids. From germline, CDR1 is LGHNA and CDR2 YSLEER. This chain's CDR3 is CASSTRTGGVFEQFF.

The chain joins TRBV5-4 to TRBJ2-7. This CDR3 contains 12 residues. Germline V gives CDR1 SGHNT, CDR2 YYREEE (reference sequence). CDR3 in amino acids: CASSLGQNEQYF.

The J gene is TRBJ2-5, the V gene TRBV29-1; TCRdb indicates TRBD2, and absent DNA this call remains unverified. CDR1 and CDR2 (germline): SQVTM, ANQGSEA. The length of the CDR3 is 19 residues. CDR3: CSVEAETSGRPWEVETQYF.

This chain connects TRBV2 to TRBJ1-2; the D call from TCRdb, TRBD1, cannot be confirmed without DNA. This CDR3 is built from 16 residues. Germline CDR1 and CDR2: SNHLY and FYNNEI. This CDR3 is CASTTDVDRGTYGYTF.

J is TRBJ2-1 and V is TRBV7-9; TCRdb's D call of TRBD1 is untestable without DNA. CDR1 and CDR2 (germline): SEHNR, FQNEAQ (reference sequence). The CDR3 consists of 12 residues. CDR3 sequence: CASSLARGEQFF. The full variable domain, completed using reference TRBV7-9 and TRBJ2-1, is DTGVSQNPRHKITKRGQNVTFRCDPISEHNRLYWYRQTLGQGPEFLTYFQNEAQLEKSRLLSDRFSAERPKGSFSTLEIQRTEQGDSAMYLCASSLARGEQFFGPGTRLTVL.

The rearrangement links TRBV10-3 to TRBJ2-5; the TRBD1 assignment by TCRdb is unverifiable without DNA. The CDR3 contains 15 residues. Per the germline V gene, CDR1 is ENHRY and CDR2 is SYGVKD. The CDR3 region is CAISGPDRAQETQYF.

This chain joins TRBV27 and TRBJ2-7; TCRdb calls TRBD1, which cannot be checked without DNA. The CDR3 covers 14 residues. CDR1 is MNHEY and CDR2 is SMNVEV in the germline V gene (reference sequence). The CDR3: CASSSWDRVYEQYF.

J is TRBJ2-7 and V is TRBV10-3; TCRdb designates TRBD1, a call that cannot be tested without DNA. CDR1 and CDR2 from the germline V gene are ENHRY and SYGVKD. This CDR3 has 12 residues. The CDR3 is CAISGQGNEQYF.

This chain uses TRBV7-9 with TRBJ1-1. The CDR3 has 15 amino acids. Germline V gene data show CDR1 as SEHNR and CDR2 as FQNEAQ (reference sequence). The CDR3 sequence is CASSLGQGVNTEAFF.

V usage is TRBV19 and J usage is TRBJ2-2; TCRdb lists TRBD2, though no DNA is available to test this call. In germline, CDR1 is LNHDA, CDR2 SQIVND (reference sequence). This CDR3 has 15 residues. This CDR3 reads CASTTTSSGTGELFF.

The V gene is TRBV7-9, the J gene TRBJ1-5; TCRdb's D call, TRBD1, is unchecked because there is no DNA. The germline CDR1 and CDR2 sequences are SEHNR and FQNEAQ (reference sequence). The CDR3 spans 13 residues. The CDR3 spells CASSPGDNQPQHF.

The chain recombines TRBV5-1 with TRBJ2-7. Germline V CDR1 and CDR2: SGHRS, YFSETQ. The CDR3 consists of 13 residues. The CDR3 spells CASTVGVNYEQYF.

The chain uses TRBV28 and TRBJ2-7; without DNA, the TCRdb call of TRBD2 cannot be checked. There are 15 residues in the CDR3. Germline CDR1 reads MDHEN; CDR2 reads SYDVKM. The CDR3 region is CASSFPRSPSYEQYF. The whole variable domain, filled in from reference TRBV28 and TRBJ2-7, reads DVKVTQSSRYLVKRTGEKVFLECVQDMDHENMFWYRQDPGLGLRLIYFSYDVKMKEKGDIPEGYSVSREKKERFSLILESASTNQTSMYLCASSFPRSPSYEQYFGPGTRLTVT.

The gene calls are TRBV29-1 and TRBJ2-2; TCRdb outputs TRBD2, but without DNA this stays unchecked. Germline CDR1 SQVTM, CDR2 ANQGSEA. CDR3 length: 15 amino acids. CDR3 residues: CSVEASGMNTGELFF.

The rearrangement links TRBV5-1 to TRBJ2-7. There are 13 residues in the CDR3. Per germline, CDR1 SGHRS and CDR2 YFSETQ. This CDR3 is CASSLVFSREQYF.

CDR3: CSVESRGASSYEQYF. This chain joins TRBV29-1 and TRBJ2-7; without DNA, the TCRdb call of TRBD2 cannot be checked. The CDR3 totals 15 residues. Germline loops: CDR1 SQVTM, CDR2 ANQGSEA.